Presented here are 2 T cell receptor beta chains from one specimen sequenced in a study of T cells in Graves' hyperthyroidism and ophthalmopathy. TCR beta CDR3 regions were amplified from RNA transcripts. With the HTBI primer set, the TCR CDR3 went through a first round of RT-PCR. TCRdb fed the multiplex PCR reads into MiXCR, producing one record per CDR3 protein. The sample contains 330,000 or so distinct CDR3 sequences, 15% to 20% of which appear only once. The sample consisted of blood. These receptors originate from a woman between 40 and 55 years old with Graves' ophthalmopathy.

In its sample, this clonotype was seen many times. The CDR3 sequence is CASSLEGGRDGYTF. CDR3 nucleotides: TGCGCCAGCAGCTTGGAGGGGGGGCGCGATGGCTACACCTTC. This rearrangement joins TRBV5-1 to TRBJ1-2; D may be TRBD1 (6 bases). This CDR3 is built from 14 residues. In germline, CDR1 is SGHRS, CDR2 YFSETQ. Trimming stripped 0 bases from V and 6 bases from J, with 12 bases between.

This clonotype was recorded at least ten times. The chain uses TRBV19 and TRBJ1-1; perhaps TRBD1 as D (5 bases). There are 16 residues in the CDR3. Per the germline V gene, CDR1 is LNHDA and CDR2 is SQIVND (reference sequence). V was cut by 4 bases and J by 5 bases, with 20 bases left in between. Here the CDR3 DNA reads TGTGCCAGTAGTAAGTTTCGGGGGGTCGGAGGAACTGAAGCTTTCTTT. This translates into CASSKFRGVGGTEAFF.